Sequencing of this T cell receptor beta chain was carried out in a study of long-term antiretroviral therapy in people with HIV. Study observations and caveats: Diversity remained lower than transplant donor controls, even though it increased after ART.

Assay version v3.0 of immunoSEQ was used, and it was run at survey level. Produced via immunoSEQ multiplex PCR; TCRdb's table is partial and in-frame only. Here the sample spans more than 25,000 clones, around 90% being singletons. Points on this clone: Its antigen is still unknown.

Each participant with HIV received care in the United States. The sequence came from a middle-aged man with HIV. This specimen was unsorted PBMCs, taken 3.2 years before starting antiretroviral therapy.

The CDR3 coding sequence is TGTGCCAGCAGTGTTAACGGGATTGAAGCTTTCTTT. It is translated as CASSVNGIEAFF. The chain uses TRBV6-5 and TRBJ1-1; D not certain. There are 12 residues in the CDR3. CDR1 is MNHEY, CDR2 SVGAGI, per germline. V gave up 5 bases and J gave up 7 bases, with 11 bases separating them.